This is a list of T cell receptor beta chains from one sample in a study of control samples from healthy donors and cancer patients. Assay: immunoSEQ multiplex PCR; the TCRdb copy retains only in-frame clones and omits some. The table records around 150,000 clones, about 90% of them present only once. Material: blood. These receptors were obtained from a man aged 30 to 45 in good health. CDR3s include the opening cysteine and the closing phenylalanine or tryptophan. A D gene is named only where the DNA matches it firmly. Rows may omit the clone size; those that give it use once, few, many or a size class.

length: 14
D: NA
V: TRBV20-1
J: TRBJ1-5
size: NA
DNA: TGCAGTGCGAGTCGGCTTCGAGGGTCCCAGCCCCAGCATTTT
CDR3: CSASRLRGSQPQHF

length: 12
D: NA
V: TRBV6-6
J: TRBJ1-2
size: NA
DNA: TGTGCCAGCAGTTACCAGGGCGGAGGCTACACCTTC
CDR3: CASSYQGGGYTF

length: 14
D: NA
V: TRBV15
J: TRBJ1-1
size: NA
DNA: TGTGCCACCAGCAGAGATCAAACTTCCACTGAAGCTTTCTTT
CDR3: CATSRDQTSTEAFF

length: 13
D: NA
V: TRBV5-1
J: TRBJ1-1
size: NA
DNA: TGCGCCAGCAGCTTGGAGGACAGATCTGAAGCTTTCTTT
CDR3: CASSLEDRSEAFF

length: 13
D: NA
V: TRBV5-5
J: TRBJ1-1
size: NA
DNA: TGTGCCAGCAGCTTGACAGGGAACACTGAAGCTTTCTTT
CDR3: CASSLTGNTEAFF

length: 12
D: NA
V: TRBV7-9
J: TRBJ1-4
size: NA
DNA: TGTGCCAGCAGCTTACAAGGGGATGAACTGTTTTTT
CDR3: CASSLQGDELFF

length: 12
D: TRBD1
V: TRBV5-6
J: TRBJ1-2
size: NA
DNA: TGTGCCAGCAGCTTATACGAACAGGGGGCTCTCTTC
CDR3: CASSLYEQGALF

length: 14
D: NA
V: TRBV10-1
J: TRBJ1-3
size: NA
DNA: TGCGCCAGTGGGGGGGACCGCTCTGGAAACACCATATATTTT
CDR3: CASGGDRSGNTIYF

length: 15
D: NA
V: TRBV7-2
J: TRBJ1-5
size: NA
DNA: TGTGCCAGCAGCTTAGTGGCGGCGACGAGGCAGCCCCAGCATTTT
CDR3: CASSLVAATRQPQHF

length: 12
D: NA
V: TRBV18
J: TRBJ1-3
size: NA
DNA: TGTGCCAGCACGGAAGCAGGAAACACCATATATTTT
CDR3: CASTEAGNTIYF

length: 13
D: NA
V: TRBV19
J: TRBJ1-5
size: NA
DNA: TGTGCCAGTAGTATTCGGGTTTCTCAGCCCCAGCATTTT
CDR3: CASSIRVSQPQHF

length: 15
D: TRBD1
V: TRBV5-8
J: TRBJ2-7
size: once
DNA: TGTGCCAGCAGCCCCAGGACAGGGGGCTTCCACGAGCAGTACTTC
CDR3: CASSPRTGGFHEQYF

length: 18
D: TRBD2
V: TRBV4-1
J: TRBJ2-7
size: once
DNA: TGCGCCAGCAGCCAAGTGGATATGGGACTAGCGGCGACCCACGAGCAGTACTTC
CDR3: CASSQVDMGLAATHEQYF

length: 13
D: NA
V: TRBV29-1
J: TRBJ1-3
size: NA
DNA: TGCAGCGTTGTCGGCAGCTCTGGAAACACCATATATTTT
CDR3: CSVVGSSGNTIYF

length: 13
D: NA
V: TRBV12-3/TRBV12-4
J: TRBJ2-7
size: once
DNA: TGTGCCAGCGCCGGGCCCTCCTCTTACGAGCAGTACTTC
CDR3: CASAGPSSYEQYF

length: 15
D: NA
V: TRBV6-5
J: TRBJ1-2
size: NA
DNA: TGTGCCAGCAGAGACACCGGCCTTATCCTCTATGGCTACACCTTC
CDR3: CASRDTGLILYGYTF

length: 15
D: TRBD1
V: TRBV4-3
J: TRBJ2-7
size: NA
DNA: TGCGCCAGCAGCCAAGGAGGACAGGGATCCTACGAGCAGTACTTC
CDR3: CASSQGGQGSYEQYF

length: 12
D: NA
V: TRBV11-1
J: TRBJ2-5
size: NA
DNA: TGTGCCAGCAGCCGCATCCTAGAGACCCAGTACTTC
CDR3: CASSRILETQYF

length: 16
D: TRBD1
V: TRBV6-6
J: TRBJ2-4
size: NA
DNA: TGTGCCAGCAGCCATTTTTCCGGGACAGGGGCGAACATTCAGTACTTC
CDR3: CASSHFSGTGANIQYF

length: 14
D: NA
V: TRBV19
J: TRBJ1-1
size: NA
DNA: TGTGCCAGTAGTATTGGGTACATGAACACTGAAGCTTTCTTT
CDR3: CASSIGYMNTEAFF

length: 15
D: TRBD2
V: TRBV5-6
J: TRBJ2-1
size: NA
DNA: TGTGCCAGCGTTCCCGCGGGGGGGCCAGGTAATGAGCAGTTCTTC
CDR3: CASVPAGGPGNEQFF

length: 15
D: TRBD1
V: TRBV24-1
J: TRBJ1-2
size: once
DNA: TGTGCCACCAGTGATACCGGGACAGGGGGCGAGGGCTACACCTTC
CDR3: CATSDTGTGGEGYTF

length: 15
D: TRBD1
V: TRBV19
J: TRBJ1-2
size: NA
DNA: TGTGCCAGTAGTATGGAGAACAGGGGGAACTATGGCTACACCTTC
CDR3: CASSMENRGNYGYTF

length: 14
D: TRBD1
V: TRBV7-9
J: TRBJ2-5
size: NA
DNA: TGTGCCAGCAGCAGGGGACAGGGGCCAGAGACCCAGTACTTC
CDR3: CASSRGQGPETQYF

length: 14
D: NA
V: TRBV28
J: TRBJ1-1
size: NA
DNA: TGTGCCAGCAGTCCCAGGGCCATGAACACTGAAGCTTTCTTT
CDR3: CASSPRAMNTEAFF

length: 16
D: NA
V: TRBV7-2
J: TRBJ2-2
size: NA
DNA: TGTGCCAGCAGACGTGGAGGGGGCGACCGGACCGGGGAGCTGTTTTTT
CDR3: CASRRGGGDRTGELFF

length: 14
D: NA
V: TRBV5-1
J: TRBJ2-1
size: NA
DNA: TGCGCCAGCAGCTTGGACGGGAGAGAGAATGAGCAGTTCTTC
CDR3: CASSLDGRENEQFF

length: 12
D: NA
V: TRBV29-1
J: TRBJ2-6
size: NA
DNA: TGCAGCGGTCGAGTCGGGGCCAACGTCCTGACTTTC
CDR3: CSGRVGANVLTF

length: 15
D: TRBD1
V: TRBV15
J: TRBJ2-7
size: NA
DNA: TGTGCCACCAGCAGAGAACAGGGGGTCCCCTACGAGCAGTACTTC
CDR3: CATSREQGVPYEQYF

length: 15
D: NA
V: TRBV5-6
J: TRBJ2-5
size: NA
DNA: TGTGCCAGCAGCCGATTTACAGGGTCGGGAGAGACCCAGTACTTC
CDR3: CASSRFTGSGETQYF

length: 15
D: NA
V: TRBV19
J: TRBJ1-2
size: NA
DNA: TGTGCCAGTTCCGACCGGACGGTTTCTAACTATGGCTACACCTTC
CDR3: CASSDRTVSNYGYTF

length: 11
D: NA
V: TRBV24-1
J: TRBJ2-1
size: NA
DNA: TGTGCCACCAGTGAGTACAATGAGCAGTTCTTC
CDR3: CATSEYNEQFF

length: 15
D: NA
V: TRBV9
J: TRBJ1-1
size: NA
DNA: TGTGCCAGCAGCGAGGGAGGGGGGCTTGACACTGAAGCTTTCTTT
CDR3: CASSEGGGLDTEAFF

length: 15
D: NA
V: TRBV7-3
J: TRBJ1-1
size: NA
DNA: TGTGCCAGCAGCTTCCAGGGAGGAGGGACCACTGAAGCTTTCTTT
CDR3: CASSFQGGGTTEAFF

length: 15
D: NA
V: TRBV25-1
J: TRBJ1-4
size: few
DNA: TGTGCCAGCAGTGGCCGGACAATCAATGGGGAAAAACTGTTTTTT
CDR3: CASSGRTINGEKLFF

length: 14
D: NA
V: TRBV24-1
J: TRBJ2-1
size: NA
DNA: TGTGCCACCAGTGATTTAGCGACAAGCGATGAGCAGTTCTTC
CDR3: CATSDLATSDEQFF

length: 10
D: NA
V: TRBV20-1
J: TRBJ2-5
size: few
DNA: TGCAGTGCTAGGTTCAAGACCCAGTACTTC
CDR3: CSARFKTQYF

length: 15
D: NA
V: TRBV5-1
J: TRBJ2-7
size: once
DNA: TGCGCCAGCAGCTTGGGGGCCCAAGGGGCGGGAGAGCAGTACTTC
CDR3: CASSLGAQGAGEQYF

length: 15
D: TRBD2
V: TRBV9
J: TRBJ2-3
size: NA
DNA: TGTGCCAGCAGCGTTCTTAGCGGGGCCACAGATACGCAGTATTTT
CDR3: CASSVLSGATDTQYF

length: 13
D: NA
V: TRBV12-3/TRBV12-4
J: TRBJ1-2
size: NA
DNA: TGTGCCAGCGTAGGGGTCAGGCGGACCACGACAACCTTC
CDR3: CASVGVRRTTTTF

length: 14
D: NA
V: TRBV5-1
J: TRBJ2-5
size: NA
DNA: TGCGCCAGCAGCTTGGGACAGCAACAAGAGACCCAGTACTTC
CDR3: CASSLGQQQETQYF

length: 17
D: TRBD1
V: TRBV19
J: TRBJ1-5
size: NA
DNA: TGTGCCAGTAGTACCCAAGGGACAGGGACTAGCAATCAGCCCCAGCATTTT
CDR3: CASSTQGTGTSNQPQHF

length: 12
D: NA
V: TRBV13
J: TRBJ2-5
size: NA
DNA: TGTGCCAGCAGCCTCCTACCGGAGACCCAGTACTTC
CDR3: CASSLLPETQYF

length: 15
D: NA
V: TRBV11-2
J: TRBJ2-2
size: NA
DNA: TGTGCCAGCAGCCCACAGCAGGGACTCACCGGGGAGCTGTTTTTT
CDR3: CASSPQQGLTGELFF

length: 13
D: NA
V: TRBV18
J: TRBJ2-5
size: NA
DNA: TGTGCCAGCTCACCATCGGGGAGAGAGACCCAGTACTTC
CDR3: CASSPSGRETQYF

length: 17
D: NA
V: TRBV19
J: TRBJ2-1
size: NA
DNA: TGTGCCAGTAGTATCCGGGGATTACTCAGCTCCTACAATGAGCAGTTCTTC
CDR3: CASSIRGLLSSYNEQFF

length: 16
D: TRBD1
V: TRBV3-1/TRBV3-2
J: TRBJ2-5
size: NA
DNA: TGTGCCAGCAGCCAAGAAGGGACAGGGAGAATGGAGACCCAGTACTTC
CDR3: CASSQEGTGRMETQYF

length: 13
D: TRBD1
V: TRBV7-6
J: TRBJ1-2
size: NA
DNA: TGTGCCAGCAGCTTAGGACAGGGTTATGGCTACACCTTC
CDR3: CASSLGQGYGYTF

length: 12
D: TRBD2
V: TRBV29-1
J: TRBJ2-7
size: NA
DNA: TGCAGCGTTGGTTTAGCGGGCTACGAGCAGTACTTC
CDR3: CSVGLAGYEQYF

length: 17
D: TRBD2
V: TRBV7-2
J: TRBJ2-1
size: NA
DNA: TGTGCCAGCAGCCCTCCCGGGACTAGCGGAGATAGGAATGAGCAGTTCTTC
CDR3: CASSPPGTSGDRNEQFF

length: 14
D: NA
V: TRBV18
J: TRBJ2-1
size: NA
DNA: TGTGCCAGCTCACCAGGGTCGAGCGACAATGAGCAGTTCTTC
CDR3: CASSPGSSDNEQFF

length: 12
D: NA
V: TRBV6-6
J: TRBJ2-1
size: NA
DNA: TGTGCCAGCAGTTACGGCAGTAATGAGCAGTTCTTC
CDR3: CASSYGSNEQFF

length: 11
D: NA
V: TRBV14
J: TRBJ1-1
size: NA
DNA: TGTGCCAGCAGCCAACGGGCTGAAGCTTTCTTT
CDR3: CASSQRAEAFF

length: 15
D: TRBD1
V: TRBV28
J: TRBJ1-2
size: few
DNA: TGTGCCAGCAGTGGACCAGGAGGGGGCGTCTATGGCTACACCTTC
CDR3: CASSGPGGGVYGYTF